These 5 T cell receptor beta chains were all obtained from the same sample, sequenced in a study of shared clonotypes between healthy human individuals. The table came from immunoSEQ multiplex PCR; TCRdb's copy has only in-frame clones and leaves some out. The sample consists of under 2.5 million clones, 80% to 95% of them appearing once. The sequenced sample consisted of naive CD4+ T cells from PBMCs. Subset specified: CD45RA+ positively selected. These receptors were collected from a young man in good health. Some clones in this sample may be carry-over from other donors' samples.

The genes are TRBV4-1 and TRBJ2-1; 7 nucleotides align to TRBD1. With 4 bases clipped from V and 6 bases from J, the junction kept 9 bases outside the gene matches. The CDR3 runs to 15 residues. In germline, CDR1 is MGHRA, CDR2 YSYEKL. CDR3 protein: CASSRTDRVPNEQFF. Here the CDR3 DNA reads TGCGCCAGCAGCCGGACCGACAGGGTCCCCAATGAGCAGTTCTTC.

This clone turned up a few times. This chain links TRBV6-5 with TRBJ1-2, with 8 bases aligning to TRBD1. This CDR3 spans 11 amino acids. Trimming at V came to 6 bases and at J to 8 bases, leaving 2 bases not matched to a gene. Germline-derived CDR1 and CDR2 are MNHEY and SVGAGI. The CDR3 DNA sequence: TGTGCCAGCAGGGACAGGGCAGGCTACACCTTC. Amino acid sequence: CASRDRAGYTF.

V gene TRBV10-3 combines with J gene TRBJ2-3; D gene unclear. V was cut by 2 bases and J by 2 bases, with 11 bases left in between. Germline-derived CDR1 and CDR2 are ENHRY and SYGVKD. The CDR3 totals 15 residues. This CDR3 is CAISEPGAITDTQYF. The CDR3 nucleotides read TGTGCCATCAGTGAGCCAGGAGCCATCACAGATACGCAGTATTTT.

This sequence joins TRBV29-1 and TRBJ2-3; D is perhaps TRBD1 (8 bases). V was shortened by 5 bases and J by 4 bases, with 13 bases between the two germline ends. This CDR3 spans 13 amino acids. Germline V gives CDR1 SQVTM, CDR2 ANQGSEA. CDR3 loop: CSVQQGGADTQYF. In DNA form, the CDR3 reads TGCAGCGTTCAACAGGGGGGGGCAGATACGCAGTATTTT.

The V gene is TRBV19, the J gene TRBJ2-3, with D possibly matching TRBD1 (5 bases). The CDR3 extends over 14 amino acids. Germline loops: CDR1 LNHDA, CDR2 SQIVND (reference sequence). The V and J ends lost 6 bases and 3 bases respectively, with 13 bases between them. The CDR3 DNA reads as TGTGCCAGTAGAGGCGGCAGGGTAACAGATACGCAGTATTTT. The encoded protein is CASRGGRVTDTQYF.